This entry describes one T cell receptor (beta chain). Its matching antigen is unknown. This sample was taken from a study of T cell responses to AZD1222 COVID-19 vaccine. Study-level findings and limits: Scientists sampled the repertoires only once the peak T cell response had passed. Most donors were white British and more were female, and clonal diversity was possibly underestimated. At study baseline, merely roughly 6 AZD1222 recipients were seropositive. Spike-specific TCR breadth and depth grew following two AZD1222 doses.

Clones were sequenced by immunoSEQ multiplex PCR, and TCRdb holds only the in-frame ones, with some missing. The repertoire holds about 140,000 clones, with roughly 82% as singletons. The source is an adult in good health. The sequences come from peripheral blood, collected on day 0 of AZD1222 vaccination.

The chain's CDR3 is CASTQGSWTEAFF. The CDR3 bases are TGTGCCAGCACCCAGGGATCGTGGACTGAAGCTTTCTTT. J is TRBJ1-1 and V is TRBV6-5; possibly TRBD1 for D (5 bases). The length of the CDR3 is 13 residues. In germline, CDR1 is MNHEY, CDR2 SVGAGI. The V end lost 7 bases, the J end lost 5 bases, and 14 bases lay between the germline ends.